The present TCR beta chain was sequenced within a study of identical twins (dated by TCRdb to between 2015 and 2016). Concerning the study at large: The study deep-sequenced TCR alpha and beta repertoires from monozygotic twins, unrelated adults of various ages and cord blood to test whether fetal clonotypes persist. To rule out contamination, the twin experiments were replicated at different times with different library preparation protocols. Here is what the overall study found, with its caveats: Because the same donors could not be followed over many years, the conclusions depended on cross-sectional statistical analysis. Fewer insertions were carried by abundant cord blood beta clonotypes, a similar but weaker trend appeared in young adult naive repertoires, and no such trend appeared in memory repertoires. Zero-insertion analyses could be partly confounded by invariant T cells such as MAIT and iNKT, though diverse VJ usage argued against such confounding for most clonotypes. In monozygotic twins, out-of-frame TCR alpha sharing was systematically underestimated by recombination models, although the models agreed with sharing between unrelated individuals. Compared with coincidental sharing between unrelated individuals, out-of-frame TCR alpha sequences shared between twins showed an excess of sequences with low generation probability. Excess twin sharing in beta out-of-frame sequences was weaker because fewer shared sequences lowered the signal-to-noise ratio.

CDR1 is given as DFQATT and CDR2 as SNEGSKA, both from the germline V gene (reference sequence). From its cysteine to its phenylalanine, the CDR3 spans 15 amino acids. Only CDR3 DNA is held: 45 bases, read in frame from base 1. V is reduced by 1 base and J by 5 bases, leaving a spacing of 17 bases between them. All donors were healthy Caucasians. Three pairs of female monozygotic twins, all aged roughly 18 to 29 years, were included in the twin cohort. Positive isolation kits from Invitrogen were used to isolate CD4+ and CD8+ T cell populations. Library construction relied on 5' RACE. The sequencer listed for this sample is Illumina HiSeq 2000. A universal primer binding site was added through template switching, and the final cDNA carried a unique molecular identifier so that TCR cDNA molecules could be counted accurately. First-strand cDNA for TCR alpha and beta chains was synthesized from specific primers in the conserved constant-segment region. To control for contamination, every cDNA library carried two barcodes: a SMART-Mk sample barcode plus Illumina barcodes. TruSeq adapter sequences, together with Illumina sample barcodes, were added in two successive PCR steps. Sequencing of the TCR alpha and beta cDNA libraries was done on the Illumina HiSeq platform using custom primers. Per the authors' processing: Unique molecular identifiers were extracted from raw reads with MiGEC, and CDR3 positions were determined with MiXCR. Recombination models were inferred per individual with the repgenHMM and IGoR tools using an EM algorithm. Shared clonotypes were analyzed with the tcR package in R, and sharing was normalized by the product of cloneset sizes. To study raw recombination free of thymic and clonal selection effects, out-of-frame nonproductive sequences were analyzed. The public reads were reprocessed in TCRdb via fastp at Q25 and MiXCR, keeping in-frame beta chains. Rows with one shared CDR3 protein collapse into an entry with the most common genes and DNA. Here the V and J calls rest on TCRdb's processing, not on the authors' analysis. The sample table lists 450,000 to 650,000 distinct CDR3 sequences, roughly 15% of them with a count of one. Together, the top ten hold nearly 0.45% of the sample.

This clonotype was seen a single time. Its antigen remains unidentified. Base qualities are not at hand, and no much larger clone is one base apart. The same data also went into a second study, on yellow fever vaccine responses in identical twins. As the second study states: According to the authors, the vaccine-induced T cell response in identical twins seemed to be partly convergent and partly specific to each individual. In identical twins, the study followed T cell clones that responded to the vaccine with precision.

The rearrangement joined TRBV20-1 to TRBJ2-5; TRBD2 is possibly the D segment (6 matching bases). The receptor comes from a woman between 18 and 29 years old in good health. Material for sequencing was CD4+ T cells sorted from blood. The nucleotide sequence is TGCAGTGCTAGAGCGGCGGGGTGGACGTGGGAGACCCAGTACTTC. Its amino acids are CSARAAGWTWETQYF.